The source of this TCR beta chain is a study of response to subunit inactivated influenza vaccine. Germline V CDR1 and CDR2: MNHNS, SASEGT. Trimming took off 7 bases at V and 7 bases at J, with 14 bases between the two ends. The CDR3 spans 13 residues. Via MiXCR, TCRdb re-called the RT-PCR reads, giving one row per CDR3 protein. This table holds about 780,000 distinct CDR3 sequences, about 18% found once. This clonotype has more than one count but fewer than ten. Sequenced material: PBMCs from blood, taken around 5 days after vaccination. The TCR originated in a man aged 45-65 years who received an inactivated influenza vaccine. V and J are TRBV6-1 and TRBJ2-1, with a tentative D call TRBD1 (6 bases). The CDR3 reads CASKQGSGNEQFF. In DNA, the CDR3 is TGTGCCAGCAAACAGGGATCGGGTAATGAGCAGTTCTTC.